Below are 30 T cell receptor beta chains sequenced from a single sample in a study of T-cell memory formation after mild COVID-19. TCRdb independently ran MiXCR on the 5' RACE reads; one entry per CDR3 protein. Of almost 550,000 distinct CDR3 sequences listed, about a fifth are singletons. The specimen sequenced was PBMCs or a T cell subset sorted from them (not recorded which). The source of these receptors is an adult woman who had mild COVID-19 (a few samples of this study predate the infection). Cell type and time point are not known.

This clonotype was observed a few times. The chain has TRBV4-2 and TRBJ2-3; 10 nucleotides align to TRBD2. This CDR3 spans 17 amino acids. The trim removed 4 bases at V and 2 bases at J, leaving 9 bases unmatched. The germline V gene encodes CDR1 LGHNA and CDR2 YNFKEQ. The CDR3 DNA is TGTGCCAGCAGCCCCCAACCGGGACTAGCGATCACAGATACGCAGTATTTT. Protein product: CASSPQPGLAITDTQYF.

V gene TRBV12-3 or TRBV12-4 combines with J gene TRBJ2-1; the D gene is possibly TRBD2 (6 bases). This CDR3 spans 16 amino acids. Trimming removed 7 bases at V and 5 bases at J, with 21 bases between. The CDR3 DNA reads TGTGCCAGCAACCACCCGGGGGAATACCTTGACAATGAGCAGTTCTTC. Protein product: CASNHPGEYLDNEQFF.

J is TRBJ1-1 and V is TRBV9; D gene ambiguous. Per germline, CDR1 SGDLS and CDR2 YYNGEE. The CDR3 contains 14 residues. The V end lost 3 bases, the J end lost 5 bases, and 14 bases lay between the germline ends. The CDR3 sequence: CASSALGEKTEAFF. CDR3 sequence (DNA): TGTGCCAGCAGCGCTCTCGGGGAGAAGACTGAAGCTTTCTTT.

V usage is TRBV7-2 and J usage is TRBJ1-2; no firm D call. The length of the CDR3 is 14 residues. Trimming took 1 base from V and 2 from J, leaving 8 bases between them. Germline values: CDR1 SGHTA, CDR2 FQGNSA. The CDR3 loop is CASSLGGGNYGYTF. The DNA for the CDR3 is TGTGCCAGCAGCTTAGGGGGAGGAAACTATGGCTACACCTTC.

This chain connects TRBV6-4 to TRBJ2-1, with 9 bases matching TRBD2. V shed 0 bases, J shed 10 bases, and the junction held 7 bases outside the gene matches. The CDR3 has 15 residues. Germline lookup yields CDR1 MRHNA and CDR2 SNTAGT. The chain's CDR3 is CASSDSGLAGTEQFF. Written as DNA, the CDR3 is TGTGCCAGCAGTGACTCAGGTCTAGCGGGAACGGAGCAGTTCTTC.

This clonotype was recorded many times. This sequence joins TRBV11-3 and TRBJ2-3; a possible D gene is TRBD2 (5 bases). Trimming left V 5 bases short and J 0 bases short, with 15 bases between. Germline CDR1 and CDR2: SGHNT and YENEEA. The CDR3 is made up of 16 amino acids. CDR3 nucleotide sequence: TGTGCCAGCAGCCACCAGAGAGGGCTAAGCACAGATACGCAGTATTTT. As protein: CASSHQRGLSTDTQYF.

V usage is TRBV20-1 and J usage is TRBJ1-2; maybe TRBD1 (5 bases). Trimming shortened V by 1 base and J by 8 bases, and 14 bases separated the two germline ends. Germline CDR1 and CDR2: DFQATT and SNEGSKA (reference sequence). The CDR3 has 13 amino acids. CDR3 loop: CSARGIGDSGYTF. The DNA of the CDR3 is TGCAGTGCTAGAGGTATCGGGGACTCCGGCTACACCTTC.

The rearrangement links TRBV12-3 or TRBV12-4 to TRBJ2-2; no definite D call. V was shortened by 7 bases and J by 6 bases, with 9 bases between the two germline ends. The CDR3 loop spans 12 amino acids. CDR3 DNA: TGTGCCAGCACCTTAGGTCCCGGGGAGCTGTTTTTT. Its translation is CASTLGPGELFF.

This clonotype showed up just a few times. The J gene is TRBJ1-6, the V gene TRBV7-8; 10 nucleotides agree with TRBD1. Trimming took 11 bases from V and 6 from J; bases not matched to a gene: 16. Germline CDR1 is SGHVS and CDR2 is FQNEAQ. The length of the CDR3 is 17 residues. The CDR3 loop is CAVLGTGATLGNSPLHF. CDR3 nucleotide sequence: TGTGCCGTTTTGGGGACAGGGGCTACTCTGGGTAATTCACCCCTCCACTTT.

The chain uses TRBV7-8 and TRBJ2-7, with D perhaps TRBD2 (6 bases). Between the trimmed V and J ends, which lost 5 bases and 4 bases, there was a span of 18 bases. CDR1 is SGHVS, CDR2 FQNEAQ, per germline. CDR3 length: 15 amino acids. CDR3: CASSQMAGTGYEQYF. CDR3 nucleotide sequence: TGTGCCAGCAGCCAAATGGCGGGAACGGGGTACGAGCAGTACTTC. Full variable domain (outside the CDR3, taken from reference TRBV7-8 and TRBJ2-7): GAGVSQSPRYKVAKRGQDVALRCDPISGHVSLFWYQQALGQGPEFLTYFQNEAQLDKSGLPSDRFFAERPEGSVSTLKIQRTQQEDSAVYLCASSQMAGTGYEQYFGPGTRLTVT.

This clonotype was detected a few times. V gene TRBV9 combines with J gene TRBJ2-5; 11 nucleotides agree with TRBD1. Germline V CDR1 and CDR2: SGDLS, YYNGEE. This CDR3 is built from 16 residues. The ends lost 3 bases at V and 5 bases at J; junction bases unmatched: 9. CDR3 region: CASSATDRGRVETQYF. The DNA of the CDR3 is TGTGCCAGCAGCGCAACGGACAGGGGGCGGGTGGAGACCCAGTACTTC.

This rearrangement joins TRBV5-1 to TRBJ1-2; TRBD1 agrees at 9 bases. The CDR3 contains 14 residues. CDR1 is SGHRS and CDR2 is YFSETQ in the germline V gene. Unmatched junction bases numbered 5, after V lost 4 bases and J lost 4 bases. CDR3 sequence: CASSVGTGLYGYTF. As DNA, the CDR3 is TGCGCCAGCAGCGTCGGGACAGGGCTCTATGGCTACACCTTC. Full variable domain (missing parts from reference TRBV5-1 and TRBJ1-2): KAGVTQTPRYLIKTRGQQVTLSCSPISGHRSVSWYQQTPGQGLQFLFEYFSETQRNKGNFPGRFSGRQFSNSRSEMNVSTLELGDSALYLCASSVGTGLYGYTFGSGTRLTVV.

V gene TRBV5-1 combines with J gene TRBJ2-1; the match to TRBD2 covers 12 bases. The CDR3 is made up of 18 amino acids. V lost 0 bases to trimming and J lost 1 base; unmatched junction nucleotides: 5. Germline CDR1 and CDR2: SGHRS and YFSETQ. Here the CDR3 reads CASSLAVTSGGSYNEQFF. CDR3 in DNA: TGCGCCAGCAGCTTGGCTGTGACTAGCGGGGGATCCTACAATGAGCAGTTCTTC. Full variable domain (rest looked up from reference TRBV5-1 and TRBJ2-1): KAGVTQTPRYLIKTRGQQVTLSCSPISGHRSVSWYQQTPGQGLQFLFEYFSETQRNKGNFPGRFSGRQFSNSRSEMNVSTLELGDSALYLCASSLAVTSGGSYNEQFFGPGTRLTVL.

Only a few counts were recorded for this clonotype. The chain combines TRBV6-5 with TRBJ1-5, with 7 bases matching TRBD1. This CDR3 is built from 16 residues. Germline lookup yields CDR1 MNHEY and CDR2 SVGAGI. The J segment lost 0 bases and the V segment lost 6 bases, leaving 8 bases of the junction unmatched. The CDR3 here is CASSPDRVDSNQPQHF. The CDR3, as DNA: TGTGCCAGCAGCCCCGACAGGGTCGATAGCAATCAGCCCCAGCATTTT.

This sequence joins TRBV12-3 or TRBV12-4 and TRBJ2-2; tentatively, D is TRBD1 (6 bases). This CDR3 is 15 amino acids long. Trimming left V 4 bases short and J 6 bases short, with 15 bases between. CDR3 sequence reads: CASSYRTVASGELFF. The CDR3 nucleotides are TGTGCCAGCAGTTACAGGACAGTGGCCTCCGGGGAGCTGTTTTTT.

The V call is TRBV21-1, the J call TRBJ2-3; TRBD1 reflects the table's D call only, with no check against the DNA. TRBV21-1 corresponds to a pseudogene. The CDR3 totals 13 residues. CDR3 sequence reads: CASKRDGTDTQYF. The DNA for the CDR3 is TGTGCCAGCAAACGGGACGGCACAGATACGCAGTATTTT.

This clonotype was detected many times. The genes are TRBV7-9 and TRBJ2-1, with D perhaps TRBD1 or TRBD2 (5 bases each). Trimming stripped 5 bases from V and 9 bases from J, with 20 bases between. Per germline, CDR1 SEHNR and CDR2 FQNEAQ (reference sequence). This CDR3 has 15 amino acids. DNA for the CDR3: TGTGCCAGCAGCCGAGTGAGGGGCGCGGGCAGTGAGCAGTTCTTC. It codes for CASSRVRGAGSEQFF.

V and J are TRBV20-1 and TRBJ2-1, with 7 bases matching TRBD2. Trimming at V came to 3 bases and at J to 9 bases, leaving 11 bases not matched to a gene. Germline lookup yields CDR1 DFQATT and CDR2 SNEGSKA (reference sequence). The CDR3 is 14 amino acids. CDR3: CSASVAGEWGEQFF. CDR3 nucleotide sequence: TGCAGTGCTAGCGTCGCGGGAGAATGGGGTGAGCAGTTCTTC.

This clonotype came up a few times. The V gene is TRBV27, the J gene TRBJ2-4, with D possibly called TRBD1 or TRBD2 (6 bases each). The CDR3 consists of 18 residues. Germline lookup yields CDR1 MNHEY and CDR2 SMNVEV (reference sequence). V was cut by 8 bases and J by 0 bases, with 23 bases left in between. This CDR3 reads CASSSRRGGGLAKNIQYF. The CDR3 coding sequence is TGTGCCAGCTCTAGTAGGCGGGGTGGGGGGCTAGCCAAAAACATTCAGTACTTC.

This clonotype was seen only a few times. This chain links TRBV3-1 with TRBJ2-7, with D perhaps matching TRBD1 (6 bases). Germline values: CDR1 LGHDT, CDR2 YNNKEL (reference sequence). This CDR3 has 16 residues. Trimming removed 1 base from V and 3 bases from J, with 16 bases in between. Written as DNA, the CDR3 is TGTGCCAGCAGCCAAGTGGGGGCCGGGCAGTTCTACGAGCAGTACTTC. Amino acids: CASSQVGAGQFYEQYF.

The genes are TRBV11-2 and TRBJ2-3; D not certain. V dropped 4 bases and J dropped 2 bases, with 7 bases sitting between them. CDR3 length: 13 amino acids. The germline gives CDR1 SGHAT, CDR2 FQNNGV. CDR3 sequence: CASSYQLTDTQYF. The CDR3 bases are TGTGCCAGCAGCTACCAGCTCACAGATACGCAGTATTTT.

This clonotype has a single count. The chain recombines TRBV6-6 with TRBJ2-2; the match to TRBD1 covers 7 bases. The CDR3 sequence is 14 residues long. Trimming at V came to 2 bases and at J to 5 bases, leaving 2 bases not matched to a gene. The germline gives CDR1 MNHNY, CDR2 SVGAGI (reference sequence). CDR3 nucleotide sequence: TGTGCCAGCAGTTACGCACAGGGGACCGGGGAGCTGTTTTTT. Its protein product is CASSYAQGTGELFF.

There are a few counts of this clonotype. J is TRBJ2-1 and V is TRBV20-1; TRBD2 matches 10 bases. J was trimmed by 8 bases and V by 0 bases; bases with no gene match: 10. This CDR3 region has 16 residues. Per the germline V gene, CDR1 is DFQATT and CDR2 is SNEGSKA (reference sequence). As DNA, the CDR3 is TGCAGTGCTAGAGATACGCGCCTAGCGGGAGACTATGAGCAGTTCTTC. Protein: CSARDTRLAGDYEQFF.

This clonotype was picked up a small number of times. The rearrangement joins TRBV6-6 to TRBJ2-7; TRBD2 aligns across 7 bases. The V and J ends lost 6 bases and 6 bases, in that order; junction bases with no gene match: 8. The germline CDR1 and CDR2 sequences are MNHNY and SVGAGI (reference sequence). The CDR3 runs to 13 residues. The CDR3 nucleotides read TGTGCCAGCAGGGATGGACTAGTTGCCGAGCAGTACTTC. It is translated as CASRDGLVAEQYF.

The V gene is TRBV12-3 or TRBV12-4, the J gene TRBJ1-4; 11 bases fit TRBD1. The CDR3 is 15 amino acids. After removal of 6 bases from V and 12 bases from J, the junction contained 12 bases not matched to a gene. CDR3 in amino acids: CASSRRDRGVGELFF. The CDR3 nucleotides read TGTGCCAGCAGCCGCCGGGACAGGGGGGTTGGTGAACTGTTTTTT.

This sequence joins TRBV7-9 and TRBJ2-1; weak D call: TRBD1 (6 bases). CDR3 length: 16 residues. Germline CDR1 reads SEHNR; CDR2 reads FQNEAQ (reference sequence). V lost 6 bases and J lost 0, with 15 bases in between. The CDR3 bases are TGTGCCAGCAGGCGATTGGACAGAAGCTCCTACAATGAGCAGTTCTTC. The encoded protein is CASRRLDRSSYNEQFF.

This clonotype was detected a few times. The chain recombines TRBV29-1 with TRBJ2-3; 8 bases align to TRBD2. CDR3 size: 14 residues. The ends lost 1 base at V and 3 bases at J; junction bases unmatched: 3. Looked up from germline, CDR1 is SQVTM and CDR2 is ANQGSEA. The CDR3: CSVEVLAGTDTQYF. The CDR3 region has the DNA TGCAGCGTTGAAGTGTTAGCGGGAACAGATACGCAGTATTTT.

This clonotype was observed at least ten times. The genes are TRBV7-9 and TRBJ2-1; 9 bases align to TRBD1. Germline V gives CDR1 SEHNR, CDR2 FQNEAQ (reference sequence). This CDR3 has 13 residues. The V segment lost 3 bases and the J segment 9 bases; nucleotides outside the gene matches: 3. CDR3 sequence: CASSLGQGSEQFF. The CDR3 region has the DNA TGTGCCAGCAGCTTGGGACAGGGAAGTGAGCAGTTCTTC.

V usage is TRBV30 and J usage is TRBJ2-1; D tentatively fits TRBD1 or TRBD2 (5 bases each). V was cut by 3 bases and J by 11 bases, with 11 bases left in between. Germline V gene sequence: CDR1 GTSNPN, CDR2 SVGIG (reference sequence). The CDR3 sequence is 11 residues long. CDR3 bases: TGTGCCTGGAGCGGGGCCATTAAGCAGTTCTTC. Translating gives CAWSGAIKQFF.

The rearrangement links TRBV5-1 to TRBJ2-1; 7 nucleotides line up with TRBD1. This CDR3 is 16 amino acids long. Germline V lookup: CDR1 SGHRS, CDR2 YFSETQ. V was pared by 4 bases and J by 7 bases, with 14 bases of the junction left unmatched. Written as DNA, the CDR3 is TGCGCCAGCAGCCCACTAAGGACAGGAATTATTAATGAGCAGTTCTTC. Protein product: CASSPLRTGIINEQFF.